This TCR beta chain originates from a study of graft-versus-host responses after intestinal transplantation. Study-level information: Recipients obtained multivisceral, liver-intestinal, or isolated intestinal transplants. General study findings and limits: Investigators detected GvH clones in recipient marrow, with some emerging earlier in ileum or blood.

The CDR3 runs to 15 residues. CDR1 MNHEY and CDR2 SVGAGI come from the germline V gene. V dropped 2 bases and J dropped 7 bases, with 15 bases sitting between them. About this clone: As yet, its antigen is unknown.

Data came from immunoSEQ multiplex PCR; TCRdb stores just in-frame clones and leaves some out. The table lists under 20,000 clones, approximately 86% of them singletons. Sequenced here: bone marrow, sampled about 130 days after transplant. The sequence came from a human patient who received an intestinal transplant, so some T cells may come from the graft donor. The chain joins TRBV6-5 to TRBJ2-1; D may be TRBD1 or TRBD2 (5 bases each). CDR3 bases: TGTGCCAGCAGTTACAACCGGGACGGGTGGAATGAGCAGTTCTTC. As protein: CASSYNRDGWNEQFF.